These 5 T cell receptor beta chains came from one sample sequenced in a study of spatial heterogeneity in lung cancer. Time point reported: sample taken at primary tumor resection. TCRdb re-analysed the 5' RACE reads in MiXCR, keeping a single row per CDR3 protein. The profile covers 25,000 or so distinct CDR3 sequences, with approximately 4.8% appearing a single time and less than 5.5% taken by the ten largest. Sequenced material: PBMCs, taken at surgery. These receptors were taken from a male donor with early-stage non-small cell lung cancer.

This clonotype was counted at least ten times. V and J are TRBV7-9 and TRBJ2-7; 7 bases agree with TRBD1. Germline CDR1 is SEHNR and CDR2 is FQNEAQ (reference sequence). There are 14 residues in the CDR3. J was trimmed by 5 bases and V by 1 base; bases with no gene match: 5. CDR3 bases: TGTGCCAGCAGCTTAGGGCAGGGGGTCGACGAGCAGTACTTC. It yields the protein CASSLGQGVDEQYF.

This clonotype was seen at least ten times. V gene TRBV5-1 combines with J gene TRBJ2-5; a possible D gene is TRBD2 (5 bases). With 7 bases removed from V and 5 bases from J, the gap between germline ends came to 9 bases. The CDR3 spans 11 residues. Per germline, CDR1 SGHRS and CDR2 YFSETQ. The chain's CDR3 is CASRGGETQYF. The CDR3 DNA reads as TGCGCCAGCCGGGGTGGGGAGACCCAGTACTTC. The entire variable domain, with the rest obtained from reference TRBV5-1 and TRBJ2-5, is as follows: KAGVTQTPRYLIKTRGQQVTLSCSPISGHRSVSWYQQTPGQGLQFLFEYFSETQRNKGNFPGRFSGRQFSNSRSEMNVSTLELGDSALYLCASRGGETQYFGPGTRLLVL.

This clonotype was observed a few times. This chain connects TRBV5-5 to TRBJ2-7; 10 bases fit TRBD1. Germline loops: CDR1 SGHKS, CDR2 YYEKEE (reference sequence). This CDR3 has 15 amino acids. V lost 6 bases, J lost 6 bases, and 12 bases stayed unmatched. The CDR3 DNA sequence: TGTGCCAGCACCCCCCAGACAGGGGGCTTTCGCGAGCAGTACTTC. Translating gives CASTPQTGGFREQYF.

There are many counts of this clonotype. The chain recombines TRBV28 with TRBJ2-7; the D gene is possibly TRBD1 (5 bases). Germline assignment: CDR1 MDHEN and CDR2 SYDVKM. This CDR3 spans 13 amino acids. V lost 5 bases and J lost 2, with 10 bases in between. CDR3 in DNA: TGTGCCAGCAGTAGACAGCGCCCCTACGAGCAGTACTTC. The encoded protein is CASSRQRPYEQYF.

This clonotype was found many times. The V call is TRBV4-1, the J call TRBJ1-2; 7 bases match TRBD1. This CDR3 spans 15 amino acids. With V trimmed by 4 bases and J by 4 bases, 9 bases remained unmatched. Germline loops: CDR1 MGHRA, CDR2 YSYEKL. The chain's CDR3 is CASSRGTGVFYGYTF. The CDR3 DNA reads as TGCGCCAGCAGCCGGGGAACAGGGGTCTTCTATGGCTACACCTTC.